This T cell receptor beta chain was sequenced during a study of blood T cells in healthy people across ages (dated by TCRdb to between 2015 and 2016). General notes on the study: In model experiments, roughly one uniquely barcoded TCR beta cDNA molecule per two T cells was captured by template switching. Donors were grouped into four age groups: young (average approximately 15 years), middle-aged (roughly 37), aged (62) and long-lived (around 80). Using the same blood draw, the study looked at two additional independent replicas of 1 million unique cDNA reads for two donors, one aged 18 to 30 and the other aged 80 or older. Age-related changes in TCR beta repertoire diversity were measured in the study by deep sequencing normalized with unique cDNA molecular identifiers. To avoid experimental bias, donors of different ages were distributed randomly across sequencing lanes. What the research found in general, with its limitations: Compared with the aged group, the long-lived group had more naive CD4+ T cells, fewer expanded clones and increased TCR diversity, a pattern suggesting age selection. As age increased, observed TCR beta diversity per million T cells dropped in a roughly linear way, and a significant reduction was already evident by age 40. The CMV infection status of donors was not known, potentially confounding age-related changes in expanded clonotypes. Since profiling was done on bulk unsorted PBMCs, naive and antigen-experienced compartments could not be conclusively compared. There was a strong correlation between observed TCR beta diversity and the percentage of naive T cells measured by flow cytometry. Total diversity estimates from one million sequenced T cells were considered lower bounds and underestimates.

CDR1 and CDR2 were assigned from the germline V gene as LGHNA and YNFKEQ. There are 17 amino acids in the CDR3, from cysteine to phenylalanine inclusive. The retained sequence is limited to the CDR3, 51 bases, with the frame set at the first base. V loses 3 bases of germline sequence and J loses 4 bases, and the interval between the two ends is 20 bases. The roughly 42 donors, aged roughly 6 to 95 years, were systemically healthy Caucasian individuals from Russia. Each donor gave 8 to 10 milliliters of peripheral blood, collected into EDTA-treated Vacutainer tubes. Ficoll-Paque density-gradient centrifugation was used to isolate PBMCs, with at least 7 million per sample. Total RNA, at least 6 micrograms per sample, was extracted from PBMCs with Trizol reagent. Naive CD45RAhigh/CD27high T cell percentages were measured by flow cytometry on a PBMC aliquot from every donor. Libraries were constructed by 5' RACE. A second about 6 to 11 cycle PCR used a sample-barcoded 5' primer and a J-beta primer mix. A template-switch 5' adaptor carrying 12 random nucleotides introduced a unique molecular identifier onto each TCR beta cDNA molecule. At least 2.5 million CDR3-containing paired-end reads were obtained from each sample. All of the RNA was converted into first-strand cDNA using the Mint cDNA synthesis kit, with a TRBC-specific oligonucleotide serving as the primer. Following uracil-DNA glycosylase treatment, all cDNA underwent a first 18-cycle PCR with the universal primers M1SS and BC2_uni_R. In the authors' own workflow: For normalization, 1 million high-quality reads were randomly selected from each sample, with every read carrying a distinct molecular identifier. Instead of being binned into consensus sequences, reads that shared molecular identifiers were thrown out. CDR3 identification, clonotype clustering and error correction used MiTCR with a Q25 quality threshold and the strictest error-elimination algorithm. Lower-bound total TCR beta diversity was estimated with a nonparametric unseen species model using Euler transformation. TCRdb reworked the public reads: Q25 trimming with fastp, MiXCR clone assembly, productive beta chains retained. Rows with a matching CDR3 protein are joined into one entry that keeps the most common DNA and genes. TCRdb, rather than the study authors, made the V and J calls. The sample includes 1.8 million or so distinct CDR3 sequences, with about 39% observed a single time. The ten largest make up 23% of the sample.

A few counts support this clonotype. This receptor's antigen is unknown. The input lacks base qualities; no much larger clone sits a single base away. Sequencing input: blood. The source is a human donor in good health. The sequence joins TRBV4-2 to TRBJ2-3; the D element might be TRBD1 or TRBD2, as each aligns at 6 bases. The CDR3 protein: CASSQTSTQRGADTQYF. The DNA is TGTGCCAGCAGCCAGACGAGTACACAAAGGGGGGCAGATACGCAGTATTTT.